This T cell receptor beta chain was sequenced in a study of early T cells in non-severe SARS-CoV-2 infection (dated by TCRdb to about 2021). Regarding the complete study: Because TCR sequencing relied on bulk RNA taken from unsorted whole blood, pairing of alpha and beta chains was not possible.

A case-control design nested within a healthcare worker cohort in London, UK, was used, with weekly nasopharyngeal swab PCR tests and blood sampling performed. Healthcare workers were recruited during the week of the UK lockdown, between 23 and 31 March 2020, and followed weekly for up to about 15 weeks. Receptor amplification or capture employed 5' RACE. This sample was sequenced with a NextSeq 500. To correct for sequencing error and PCR bias, the TCR library protocol tagged individual cDNA molecules with unique molecular identifiers. Sequencing covered both TCR alpha and beta chains, and within each sample the abundances of alpha and beta sequences were tightly co-correlated. On the authors' methods: Decombinator V4 was used to perform V gene, J gene and CDR3 annotation of TCR sequences. Expanded TCRs were defined as changing significantly between any two time points under a Poisson model with p below 0.0001. TCR abundances were normalised to the total number of TCRs sequenced per sample and were expressed as counts per million. MAIT TCRs were defined by TRAV1-2 paired with TRAJ12, TRAJ20 or TRAJ33, and iNKT TCRs by TRAV10 paired with TRAJ18. VDJdb, accessed 1 November 2021, was searched for CMV, EBV and SARS-CoV-2 annotated TCRs, excluding TCRs annotated for multiple antigens. TCRdb trimmed the raw reads at Q25, called clones with MiXCR and kept productive beta chains. Every distinct CDR3 protein forms one entry, paired with its most common genes and DNA. The authors' filters were not applied to this entry. Recorded for this sample are approximately 28,000 distinct CDR3 sequences; 6% to 7.5% of them occurred a single time. About 34% of the sample belongs to the ten largest clones.

In this sample, this clonotype turned up many times. The clone's antigen remains unknown. No clone much larger than this one lies a single base away; base qualities are absent. Its CDR3 holds 14 amino acids, cysteine through phenylalanine. Just CDR3 DNA is preserved here, 42 bases in frame from base 1. Clipping removes 8 bases from V and 0 bases from J, with 9 as the unmatched junction base count. CDR1 and CDR2 were assigned from the germline V gene (reference sequence) as GTSNPN and SVGIG. What the work shows at the level of the full study, not this receptor alone: Matching against VDJdb was skewed toward anti-spike CD8 responses, likely underestimated virus-specific expansions, and missed private and CD4 specificities.

This sequence originates from an adult who was a healthcare worker with PCR-confirmed SARS-CoV-2 infection or an uninfected control (not recorded which). The source was whole blood, collected at baseline. The chain is made from TRBV30 and TRBJ1-2, with 7 bases aligning to TRBD1. The DNA reads as follows: TGTGCCCGAACCACAGGGGAGGCTAACTATGGCTACACCTTC. Its translation is CARTTGEANYGYTF.